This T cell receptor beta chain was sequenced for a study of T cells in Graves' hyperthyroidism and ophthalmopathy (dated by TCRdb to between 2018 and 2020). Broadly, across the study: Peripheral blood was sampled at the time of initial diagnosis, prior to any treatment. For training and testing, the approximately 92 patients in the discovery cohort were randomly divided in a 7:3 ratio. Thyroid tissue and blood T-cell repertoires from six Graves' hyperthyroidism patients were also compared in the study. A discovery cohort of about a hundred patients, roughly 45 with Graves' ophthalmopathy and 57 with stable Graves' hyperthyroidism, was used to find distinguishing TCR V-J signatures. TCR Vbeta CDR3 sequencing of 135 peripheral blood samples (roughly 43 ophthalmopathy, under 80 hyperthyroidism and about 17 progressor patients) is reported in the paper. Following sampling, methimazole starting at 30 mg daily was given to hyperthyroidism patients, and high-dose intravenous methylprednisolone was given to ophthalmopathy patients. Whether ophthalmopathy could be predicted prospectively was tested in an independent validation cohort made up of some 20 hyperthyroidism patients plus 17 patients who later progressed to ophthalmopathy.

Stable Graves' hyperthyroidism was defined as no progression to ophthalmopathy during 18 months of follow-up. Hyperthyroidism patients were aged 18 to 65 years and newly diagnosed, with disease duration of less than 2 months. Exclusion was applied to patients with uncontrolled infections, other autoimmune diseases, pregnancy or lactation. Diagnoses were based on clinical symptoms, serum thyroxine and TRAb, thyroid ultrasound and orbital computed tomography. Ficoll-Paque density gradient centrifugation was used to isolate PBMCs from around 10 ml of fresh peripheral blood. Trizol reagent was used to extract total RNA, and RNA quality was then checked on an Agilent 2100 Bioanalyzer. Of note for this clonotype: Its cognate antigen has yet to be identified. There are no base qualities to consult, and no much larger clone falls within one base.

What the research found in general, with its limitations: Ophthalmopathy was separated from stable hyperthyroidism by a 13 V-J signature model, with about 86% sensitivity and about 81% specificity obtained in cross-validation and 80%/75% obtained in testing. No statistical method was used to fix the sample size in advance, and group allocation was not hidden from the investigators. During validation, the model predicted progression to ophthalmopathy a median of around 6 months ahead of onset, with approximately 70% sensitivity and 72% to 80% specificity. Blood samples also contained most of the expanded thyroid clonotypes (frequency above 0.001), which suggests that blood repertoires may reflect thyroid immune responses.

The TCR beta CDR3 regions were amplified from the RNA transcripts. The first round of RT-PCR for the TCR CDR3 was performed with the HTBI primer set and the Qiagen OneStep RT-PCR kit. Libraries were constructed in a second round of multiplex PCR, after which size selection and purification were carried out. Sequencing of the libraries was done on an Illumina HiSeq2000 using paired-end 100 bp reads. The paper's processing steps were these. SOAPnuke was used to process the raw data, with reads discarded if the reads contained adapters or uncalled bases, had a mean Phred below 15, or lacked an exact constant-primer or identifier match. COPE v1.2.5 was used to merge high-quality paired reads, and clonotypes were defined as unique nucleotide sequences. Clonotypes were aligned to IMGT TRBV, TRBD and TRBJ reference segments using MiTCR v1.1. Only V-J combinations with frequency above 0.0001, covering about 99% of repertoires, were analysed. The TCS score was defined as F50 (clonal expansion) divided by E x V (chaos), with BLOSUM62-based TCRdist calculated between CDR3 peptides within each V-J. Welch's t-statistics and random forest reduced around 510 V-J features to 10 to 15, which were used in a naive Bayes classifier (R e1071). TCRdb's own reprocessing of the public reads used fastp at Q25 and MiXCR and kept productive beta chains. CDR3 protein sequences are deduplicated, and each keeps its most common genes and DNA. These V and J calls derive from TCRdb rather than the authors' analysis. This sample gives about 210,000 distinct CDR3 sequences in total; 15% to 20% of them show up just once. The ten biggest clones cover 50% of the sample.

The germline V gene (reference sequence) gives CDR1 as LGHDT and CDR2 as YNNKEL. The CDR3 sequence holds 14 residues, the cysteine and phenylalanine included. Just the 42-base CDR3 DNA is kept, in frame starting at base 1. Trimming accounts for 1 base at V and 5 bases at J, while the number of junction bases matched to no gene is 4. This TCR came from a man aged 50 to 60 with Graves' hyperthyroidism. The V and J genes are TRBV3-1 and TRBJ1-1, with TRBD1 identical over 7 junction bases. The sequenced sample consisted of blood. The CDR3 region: CASSQGQGATEAFF. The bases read TGTGCCAGCAGCCAAGGACAGGGTGCTACTGAAGCTTTCTTT.